Reported below is one T cell receptor (beta chain). The antigen is undetermined. Other DNA sequences from this sample encode an identical CDR3 as well. Assay: immunoSEQ multiplex PCR; the TCRdb copy retains only in-frame clones and omits some. The profile shows tens of thousands of clones, around 85% of them singletons. This sample stems from a study of CD8 T cells in acute hepatitis C reinfection. Whole-study findings and limits: TRBV04 and TRBV06 were preferentially used in all groups, not explained by naive pool overrepresentation. Regardless of outcome, more than ten public clonotypes appeared, one using V04-02/J02-02.

Time point specified: naive CD8 control sorted from an acute-time-point sample. Trimming removed 2 bases from V and 7 bases from J; junction bases left unmatched: 5. CDR3 length equals 15 residues. Germline CDR1 and CDR2: SGHKS and YYEKEE (reference sequence). The chain uses TRBV5-5 and TRBJ2-1, with 11 positions matching TRBD2. The origin of this receptor is a woman younger than 30 who spontaneously cleared hepatitis C infection. The sample comprised naive CD8+ T cells from PBMCs. CDR3: CASSLGLAGTNEQFF. DNA for the CDR3: TGTGCCAGCAGCTTAGGACTAGCGGGCACGAATGAGCAGTTCTTC. The variable domain in full, with the rest retrieved from reference TRBV5-5 and TRBJ2-1, is DAGVTQSPTHLIKTRGQQVTLRCSPISGHKSVSWYQQVLGQGPQFIFQYYEKEERGRGNFPDRFSARQFPNYSSELNVNALLLGDSALYLCASSLGLAGTNEQFFGPGTRLTVL.